The T cell receptor beta chain described here comes from a study of cytomegalovirus exposure and HLA in healthy donors. Whole-study findings and limits: An analysis that came later showed most CMV-associated TCR beta chains appearing HLA-restricted.

The CDR3 consists of 13 residues. CDR1 and CDR2 from the germline V gene are SGHVS and FNYEAQ. Trimming left V 0 bases short and J 5 bases short, with 5 bases between. Primers included in the PCR were 60 Vbeta and 13 Jbeta primers. Only in-frame clones appear in the TCRdb table, and some are missing; sequencing was by immunoSEQ multiplex PCR. The sample lists about 160,000 clones; 81% were seen once. Comments on this clone: Its antigen is not identified.

The V call is TRBV7-6, the J call TRBJ1-5; a weak D match, TRBD1 (5 bases). The material sequenced was PBMCs. The clonotype comes from a woman aged 45-65 years in good health and CMV-seronegative. This chain's CDR3 is CASSLAGDQPQHF. The DNA of the CDR3 is TGTGCCAGCAGCTTAGCAGGGGATCAGCCCCAGCATTTT.